These T cell receptor beta chains were read from a single sample in a study of cytomegalovirus exposure and HLA in healthy donors. The assay was immunoSEQ multiplex PCR, and TCRdb's table has in-frame clones only and misses some. Its table lists around 77,000 clones. The sequenced sample was PBMCs. The source is a man aged 50-59 years in good health and CMV-seropositive. The CDR3 runs from the conserved cysteine through the conserved F or W. Fields, in order: J gene, V gene, CDR3 protein.

j_call: TRBJ1-4; v_call: TRBV10-3; cdr3_aa: CAISATGSLNEKLFF
j_call: TRBJ1-4; v_call: TRBV6-5; cdr3_aa: CASSYSGAGEKLFF
j_call: TRBJ2-1; v_call: TRBV6-5; cdr3_aa: CASGRGSEGNEQFF
j_call: TRBJ2-7; v_call: TRBV28; cdr3_aa: CATRQGAYEQYF
j_call: TRBJ2-7; v_call: TRBV7-6; cdr3_aa: CASSLGLARDEQYF
j_call: TRBJ2-3; v_call: TRBV10-2; cdr3_aa: CASRRDYTDTQYF
j_call: TRBJ2-7; v_call: TRBV27; cdr3_aa: CASRDRIYYEQYF
j_call: TRBJ1-1; v_call: TRBV7-8; cdr3_aa: CASSLARGIGVSEAFF
j_call: TRBJ2-4; v_call: TRBV2; cdr3_aa: CASNEELAKNIQYF
j_call: TRBJ2-5; v_call: TRBV6-5; cdr3_aa: CASSYSGRTGVQTQYF
j_call: TRBJ1-5; v_call: TRBV5-1; cdr3_aa: CASSLAPGGIGAQHF
j_call: TRBJ2-5; v_call: TRBV6-1; cdr3_aa: CASSEAGGRGETQYF
j_call: TRBJ1-1; v_call: TRBV5-4; cdr3_aa: CASSLAQGNTEAFF
j_call: TRBJ2-2; v_call: TRBV7-6; cdr3_aa: CASSTNTWEGDTGELFF
j_call: TRBJ1-2; v_call: TRBV5-1; cdr3_aa: CASSTGDLRDGYTF
j_call: TRBJ1-2; v_call: TRBV7-9; cdr3_aa: CASSLAREANYGYTF
j_call: TRBJ2-7; v_call: TRBV19; cdr3_aa: CASSKGQGLSYEQYF
j_call: TRBJ2-4; v_call: TRBV2; cdr3_aa: CASTRRSQSENIQYF
j_call: TRBJ1-2; v_call: TRBV19; cdr3_aa: CASSPWTPYGYTF
j_call: TRBJ1-3; v_call: TRBV5-1; cdr3_aa: CASSLGTASGNTIYF
j_call: TRBJ1-4; v_call: TRBV6-1; cdr3_aa: CASTRDMTGWEKLFF